These T cell receptor beta chains were read from a single sample in a study of blood T cells in healthy people across ages. In TCRdb, the 5' RACE reads were re-called with MiXCR into one record per CDR3 protein. The profile covers 650,000 to 1,000,000 distinct CDR3 sequences, with 35% to 60% appearing a single time and roughly 18% taken by the ten largest. What was sequenced was blood. Every receptor here comes from an elderly man in good health. The CDR3 runs from the conserved cysteine through the conserved F or W. D genes are given only for firm matches. Not every row has a clone size; where given, it reads once, few, many or a size class.

j_call	d_call	clone_size	v_call	cdr3_nt	cdr3_aa
TRBJ1-6	.	few	TRBV7-3	TGTGCCAGCAGCCCAGAAGTCGGATCGGGCTCACCCCTCCACTTT	CASSPEVGSGSPLHF
TRBJ1-2	.	few	TRBV28	TGTGCCAGCAGTTTCAATAGAGTGACAGGCTACACCTTC	CASSFNRVTGYTF
TRBJ1-1	TRBD1	few	TRBV5-1	TGCGCCAGCAGCCCGGACAGGGGGCGAACTGAAGCTTTCTTT	CASSPDRGRTEAFF
TRBJ2-3	.	.	TRBV18	TGTGCCAGCTCACCCCAGGGAGCGGGCACAGATACGCAGTATTTT	CASSPQGAGTDTQYF
TRBJ2-6	TRBD1	.	TRBV9	TGTGCCAGCAGCGGAGTTACAGGGGTTTCTGGGGCCAACGTCCTGACTTTC	CASSGVTGVSGANVLTF
TRBJ2-3	.	few	TRBV5-6	TGTGCCAGCAGCGCCCGGCGCCTCACAGATACGCAGTATTTT	CASSARRLTDTQYF
TRBJ2-3	.	.	TRBV12-3/TRBV12-4	TGTGCCAGCAGAGCGATGACGGATACGCAGTATTTT	CASRAMTDTQYF
TRBJ2-5	TRBD2	.	TRBV11-2	TGTGCCAGCAGCTCCGGGACTAGCGTTGAGACCCAGTACTTC	CASSSGTSVETQYF
TRBJ2-2	.	.	TRBV2	TGTGCCAGCAGTAGGGCCCCGAACACCGGGGAGCTGTTTTTT	CASSRAPNTGELFF
TRBJ2-1	.	few	TRBV3-1	TGTGCCAGCAGCCACGACCGACCGAGTGAGCAGTTCTTC	CASSHDRPSEQFF
TRBJ2-5	TRBD2	few	TRBV7-9	TGTGCCAGCAGCTCCGATCCGAGCGGGGTAAAAGAGACCCAGTACTTC	CASSSDPSGVKETQYF
TRBJ2-5	TRBD2	.	TRBV6-6	TGTGCCAGCAGGTTGACTAGCGGGAGTGAGACCCAGTACTTC	CASRLTSGSETQYF
TRBJ2-1	.	.	TRBV24-1	TGTGCCACCAGTGACACATACAATGAGCAGTTCTTC	CATSDTYNEQFF
TRBJ2-1	TRBD2	.	TRBV10-3	TGTGCCATCAGCAGCGATAGCGGGGGCTCCTACAATGAGCAGTTCTTC	CAISSDSGGSYNEQFF
TRBJ2-7	TRBD1	.	TRBV4-1	TGCGCCAGCAGCGCAACCCTCGGGACAGGGACAGGCTACGAGCAGTACTTC	CASSATLGTGTGYEQYF
TRBJ2-7	.	few	TRBV20-1	TGCAGTGCTAATTCGGAGAGCTCCTACGAGCAGTACTTC	CSANSESSYEQYF
TRBJ1-6	.	.	TRBV12-3/TRBV12-4	TGTGCCAGCAGTTTGCCAGGGGCAAGTTCACCCCTCCACTTT	CASSLPGASSPLHF
TRBJ1-5	.	.	TRBV28	TGTGCCAGCCGTGGGGGGGCAATTAGCAATCAGCCCCAGCATTTT	CASRGGAISNQPQHF
TRBJ2-7	.	.	TRBV27	TGTGCCAGCAGCGACTATGACAGAACCTACGAGCAGTACTTC	CASSDYDRTYEQYF
TRBJ1-2	.	few	TRBV25-1	TGTGCCAGCAGTGGCACAGGGCTGGGCTATGGCTACACCTTC	CASSGTGLGYGYTF